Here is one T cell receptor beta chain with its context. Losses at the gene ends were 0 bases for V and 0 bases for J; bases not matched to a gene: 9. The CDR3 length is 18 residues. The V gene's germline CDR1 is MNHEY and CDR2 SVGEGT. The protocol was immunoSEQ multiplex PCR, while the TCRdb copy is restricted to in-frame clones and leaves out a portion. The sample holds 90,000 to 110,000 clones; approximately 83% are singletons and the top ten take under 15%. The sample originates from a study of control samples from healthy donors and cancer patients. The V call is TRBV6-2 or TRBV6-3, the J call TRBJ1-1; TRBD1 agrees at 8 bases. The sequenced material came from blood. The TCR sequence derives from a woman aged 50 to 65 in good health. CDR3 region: CASSYSTRGRGVNTEAFF. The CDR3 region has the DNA TGTGCCAGCAGTTACTCGACCAGGGGGCGAGGGGTGAACACTGAAGCTTTCTTT.